The 28 T cell receptor beta chains below come from one sample, sequenced in a study of T cells in Graves' hyperthyroidism and ophthalmopathy. Authors of the study amplified TCR beta CDR3 regions from RNA transcripts. HTBI primers drove first-round RT-PCR of the TCR CDR3. TCRdb processed the multiplex PCR reads anew with MiXCR; each CDR3 protein has one entry. The sample lists 300,000 to 450,000 distinct CDR3 sequences; 15% to 18% were seen once. The sample consisted of blood. The source is a woman between 18 and 29 years old with Graves' hyperthyroidism that later progressed to Graves' ophthalmopathy.

This clonotype appeared many times. The V and J genes are TRBV27 and TRBJ1-1; D gene unclear. The CDR3 length is 15 residues. V was pared by 5 bases and J by 0 bases, with 13 bases between. From germline, CDR1 is MNHEY and CDR2 SMNVEV (reference sequence). The CDR3 protein is CASSTLREMNTEAFF. DNA of the CDR3: TGTGCCAGCAGTACCCTCCGGGAGATGAACACTGAAGCTTTCTTT.

The chain joins TRBV19 to TRBJ2-7; 8 bases fit TRBD2. The V and J ends lost 4 bases and 2 bases, in that order; junction bases with no gene match: 1. The CDR3 contains 13 residues. The germline V gene encodes CDR1 LNHDA and CDR2 SQIVND (reference sequence). The CDR3 nucleotides read TGTGCCAGTAGTAAGGGACTAGCCTACGAGCAGTACTTC. Translating it yields CASSKGLAYEQYF.

This clonotype was seen ten or more times. The rearrangement links TRBV27 to TRBJ2-7; tentatively, D is TRBD2 (5 bases). There are 13 residues in the CDR3. Germline V gives CDR1 MNHEY, CDR2 SMNVEV (reference sequence). V dropped 3 bases and J dropped 4 bases, with 10 bases sitting between them. The DNA for the CDR3 is TGTGCCAGCAGTTTCGGGGAAAGGTACGAGCAGTACTTC. Translated, it gives CASSFGERYEQYF.

V and J are TRBV20-1 and TRBJ2-7, with TRBD2 matching over 13 bases. V shed 0 bases, J shed 2 bases, and the junction held 10 bases outside the gene matches. The CDR3 loop spans 18 amino acids. Germline CDR1 reads DFQATT; CDR2 reads SNEGSKA (reference sequence). As DNA, the CDR3 is TGCAGTGCTAGAGATCCATCTTCCGGGACTAGCGGGGCCTACGAGCAGTACTTC. This sequence encodes CSARDPSSGTSGAYEQYF.

This sequence joins TRBV4-1 and TRBJ1-1; the D is unclear. CDR3 length: 14 amino acids. Deletions cut 3 bases from V and 1 base from J, with 9 bases between. Germline-derived CDR1 and CDR2 are MGHRA and YSYEKL. CDR3 coding DNA: TGCGCCAGCAGCCAGCCCGGGCCGAACACTGAAGCTTTCTTT. Translating it yields CASSQPGPNTEAFF.

In its sample, this clonotype was seen once. V is TRBV27 and J is TRBJ1-5; D unresolved. Germline CDR1 is MNHEY and CDR2 is SMNVEV (reference sequence). Trimming cost V 3 bases and J 2 bases, with 17 bases left between them. The CDR3 consists of 17 residues. The CDR3 loop is CASSFRGYRAGNQPQHF. Written as DNA, the CDR3 is TGTGCCAGCAGTTTCCGGGGATATAGGGCCGGCAATCAGCCCCAGCATTTT.

This clonotype has just a few counts. The rearrangement uses TRBV6-1 and TRBJ1-1; 9 bases fit TRBD1. The CDR3 extends over 19 amino acids. Per the germline V gene, CDR1 is MNHNS and CDR2 is SASEGT. Trimming removed 5 bases from V and 0 bases from J; junction bases left unmatched: 16. Here the CDR3 reads CASSPLGSWTGDMNTEAFF. The CDR3 region has the DNA TGTGCCAGCAGTCCCCTAGGTTCCTGGACAGGGGACATGAACACTGAAGCTTTCTTT.

The sample holds a few counts of this clonotype. V is TRBV6-1 and J is TRBJ1-1; D unresolved. The CDR3 is 10 residues long. Germline values: CDR1 MNHNS, CDR2 SASEGT. The V and J ends lost 2 bases and 10 bases respectively, with 5 bases between them. CDR3 bases: TGTGCCAGCAGTGAAAGAGTAGCTTTCTTT. It specifies CASSERVAFF.

J is TRBJ2-4 and V is TRBV3-1, with TRBD2 matching 7 bases. This CDR3 spans 17 amino acids. Unmatched junction bases numbered 8, after V lost 3 bases and J lost 0 bases. CDR1 and CDR2 from the germline V gene are LGHDT and YNNKEL (reference sequence). CDR3 in DNA: TGTGCCAGCAGCCACAGCGGGGTAACACTAGCCAAAAACATTCAGTACTTC. Its translation: CASSHSGVTLAKNIQYF.

At least ten counts were recorded for this clonotype. J is TRBJ2-3 and V is TRBV7-3; 7 nucleotides align to TRBD2. Germline trimming cut 6 bases from V and 0 bases from J; bases unmatched to any gene: 6. Germline loops: CDR1 SGHTA, CDR2 FQGTGA. The CDR3 is made up of 15 amino acids. CDR3 amino acids: CASRAIGGSTDTQYF. The CDR3 region has the DNA TGTGCCAGCAGAGCGATCGGGGGGAGCACAGATACGCAGTATTTT.

This clonotype has at least ten counts. The chain couples TRBV6-2 or TRBV6-3 to TRBJ2-5; no definite D call. Germline values: CDR1 MNHEY, CDR2 SVGEGT. The CDR3 extends over 13 amino acids. V was clipped by 7 bases and J by 5 bases, with 14 bases between them. CDR3 amino acids: CASTQSFQETQYF. CDR3 nucleotides: TGTGCCAGCACCCAAAGCTTCCAGGAGACCCAGTACTTC.

This clonotype was found many times. This sequence joins TRBV3-1 and TRBJ2-1; 11 nucleotides align to TRBD2. Trimming at V came to 4 bases and at J to 7 bases, leaving 9 bases not matched to a gene. The CDR3 contains 16 residues. Germline-derived CDR1 and CDR2 are LGHDT and YNNKEL (reference sequence). The CDR3 region has the DNA TGTGCCAGCAGCCGGGGCTCTAGCGGGAGGTTGAATGAGCAGTTCTTC. Translated, it gives CASSRGSSGRLNEQFF.

The chain uses TRBV7-8 and TRBJ2-2, with 11 bases identical to TRBD1. There are 16 residues in the CDR3. Germline V gene lookup returns CDR1 SGHVS and CDR2 FQNEAQ. Trimming cost V 5 bases and J 7 bases; bases outside gene matches: 9. This CDR3 reads CASSSGWTGGIGELFF. The CDR3 region has the DNA TGTGCCAGCAGCAGCGGTTGGACAGGGGGCATCGGGGAGCTGTTTTTT.

This clonotype was seen repeatedly, ten times or more. The chain carries TRBV20-1 and TRBJ2-1, with unresolved D. The CDR3 totals 15 residues. CDR1 is DFQATT, CDR2 SNEGSKA, per germline (reference sequence). V was clipped by 1 base and J by 3 bases, with 13 bases between them. The CDR3 DNA reads TGCAGTGCTAGAGGGTTAGGTGGATTCTACAATGAGCAGTTCTTC. Translating gives CSARGLGGFYNEQFF.

This clonotype was counted at least ten times. V is TRBV12-3 or TRBV12-4 and J is TRBJ2-1, with TRBD2 identical over 11 bases. The CDR3 spans 19 residues. The V gene end was trimmed by 5 bases and the J gene end by 1 base; junction bases not matched to a gene: 13. CDR3 coding DNA: TGTGCCAGCAGTCCATTTACAGTAGCGGGAGGGCCTTCCTACAATGAGCAGTTCTTC. Translation gives CASSPFTVAGGPSYNEQFF.

Comments on this clonotype: In this CDR3 the conserved last residue, phenylalanine or tryptophan, is missing, so a read error is likely. This chain links TRBV7-2 with TRBJ2-4; 7 nucleotides line up with TRBD1. Per germline, CDR1 SGHTA and CDR2 FQGNSA. J gave up 6 bases and V 6 bases, and 5 bases lay outside the gene matches. The CDR3 extends over 13 amino acids. CDR3 nucleotide sequence: TGTGCCAGCAGTGACAGGGTTCGAAACATTCAGTACCTC. Its protein is CASSDRVRNIQYL.

The chain employs TRBV19 and TRBJ1-3, with TRBD1 matching over 8 bases. Germline-derived CDR1 and CDR2 are LNHDA and SQIVND (reference sequence). This CDR3 region has 13 residues. Trimming at V came to 9 bases and at J to 3 bases, leaving 4 bases not matched to a gene. The CDR3 nucleotides read TGTGCCAGACAGGGGACAGGTGGAAACACCATATATTTT. Protein product: CARQGTGGNTIYF.

This clonotype was seen ten or more times. The chain has TRBV7-3 and TRBJ2-1; 9 nucleotides agree with TRBD2. J was trimmed by 5 bases and V by 5 bases; bases with no gene match: 13. This CDR3 contains 17 residues. Germline assignment: CDR1 SGHTA and CDR2 FQGTGA. The CDR3, as DNA: TGTGCCAGCAGCCCGCGCCCCACTAGCGGGTTACACAATGAGCAGTTCTTC. Amino acid sequence: CASSPRPTSGLHNEQFF.

The chain recombines TRBV7-9 with TRBJ2-7; D may match TRBD1 or TRBD2 (5 bases each). CDR1 is SEHNR and CDR2 is FQNEAQ in the germline V gene (reference sequence). The CDR3 contains 15 residues. V gave up 5 bases and J gave up 3 bases, with 17 bases separating them. In nucleotides, the CDR3 is TGTGCCAGCAGCCCGCCGGGACCCCTTGTCTACGAGCAGTACTTC. This gives the protein CASSPPGPLVYEQYF. The full variable domain, rest sourced from reference TRBV7-9 and TRBJ2-7, is DTGVSQNPRHKITKRGQNVTFRCDPISEHNRLYWYRQTLGQGPEFLTYFQNEAQLEKSRLLSDRFSAERPKGSFSTLEIQRTEQGDSAMYLCASSPPGPLVYEQYFGPGTRLTVT.

In its sample, this clonotype was seen many times. V gene TRBV6-1 combines with J gene TRBJ1-6; no firm D call. This CDR3 has 14 residues. CDR1 and CDR2 (germline): MNHNS, SASEGT. V lost 6 bases and J lost 10, with 16 bases in between. CDR3 loop: CASRASGVESPLHF. CDR3 DNA sequence: TGTGCCAGCAGGGCGAGTGGGGTTGAGTCACCCCTCCACTTT.

This clonotype was observed a few times. The chain is built from TRBV20-1 and TRBJ2-5, with TRBD1 identical over 7 bases. J gave up 5 bases and V 2 bases, and 5 bases lay outside the gene matches. CDR3 length: 13 amino acids. Per germline, CDR1 DFQATT and CDR2 SNEGSKA (reference sequence). The CDR3 here is CSARTGALETQYF. The CDR3 region has the DNA TGCAGTGCTAGAACAGGGGCACTGGAGACCCAGTACTTC.

Turning to this clonotype: An end of the junction differs from the germline gene, which may be a read error. V gene TRBV5-1 combines with J gene TRBJ2-5, with TRBD2 identical over 9 bases. The CDR3 consists of 14 residues. Germline CDR1 reads SGHRS; CDR2 reads YFSETQ. Here the CDR3 reads CAGSPSSGKETQYF. CDR3 DNA sequence: TGCGCCGGCAGCCCCTCTAGCGGGAAAGAGACCCAGTACTTC.

The V call is TRBV15, the J call TRBJ2-3, with 10 bases identical to TRBD2. This CDR3 contains 16 residues. The V gene end was trimmed by 1 base and the J gene end by 3 bases; junction bases not matched to a gene: 4. Per germline, CDR1 LNHNV and CDR2 YYDKDF (reference sequence). The CDR3 nucleotides are TGTGCCACCAGCAGAGCGCTAGCGGGGGCAACAGATACGCAGTATTTT. Its protein is CATSRALAGATDTQYF. The complete variable domain, with remaining parts taken from reference TRBV15 and TRBJ2-3, reads DAMVIQNPRYQVTQFGKPVTLSCSQTLNHNVMYWYQQKSSQAPKLLFHYYDKDFNNEADTPDNFQSRRPNTSFCFLDIRSPGLGDTAMYLCATSRALAGATDTQYFGPGTRLTVL.

In this sample, this clonotype turned up many times. The chain joins TRBV13 to TRBJ2-3, with a tentative D call TRBD2 (6 bases). Germline V gives CDR1 PRHDT, CDR2 FYEKMQ (reference sequence). The V gene lost 8 bases and the J gene lost 1 base, with 13 bases spanning the gap. This CDR3 region has 14 residues. The CDR3 is CASLGPGGTDTQYF. The DNA of the CDR3 is TGTGCCAGCCTAGGACCGGGGGGCACAGATACGCAGTATTTT.

This chain connects TRBV28 to TRBJ2-7; the D call may be TRBD1 or TRBD2 (7 bases each). V was shortened by 8 bases and J by 2 bases, with 13 bases between the two germline ends. Germline-derived CDR1 and CDR2 are MDHEN and SYDVKM. CDR3 length equals 13 residues. CDR3 loop: CASGGGGPYEQYF. DNA of the CDR3: TGTGCCAGCGGGGGAGGGGGCCCCTACGAGCAGTACTTC.

This clonotype was seen a handful of times. V usage is TRBV20-1 and J usage is TRBJ2-1, with 7 nucleotides matching TRBD2. V was pared by 0 bases and J by 5 bases, with 10 bases of the junction left unmatched. Germline CDR1 reads DFQATT; CDR2 reads SNEGSKA (reference sequence). The CDR3 is 16 residues long. This chain's CDR3 is CSARDGSSGGHNEQFF. CDR3 in DNA: TGCAGTGCTAGAGATGGATCTAGCGGAGGCCACAATGAGCAGTTCTTC.

There are many counts of this clonotype. The chain is built from TRBV7-2 and TRBJ2-2; no reliable D call. CDR1 is SGHTA, CDR2 FQGNSA, per germline. V lost 3 bases to trimming and J lost 5 bases, with 10 bases between them. This CDR3 is 14 amino acids long. The CDR3 sequence is CASSLRGWTGELFF. CDR3 in DNA: TGTGCCAGCAGCTTGAGAGGTTGGACCGGGGAGCTGTTTTTT.

The chain is built from TRBV4-2 and TRBJ1-5; tentatively, D is TRBD1 (6 bases). This CDR3 contains 16 residues. Trimming took 0 bases from V and 5 from J, leaving 14 bases between them. CDR1 and CDR2 (germline): LGHNA, YNFKEQ. In nucleotides, the CDR3 is TGTGCCAGCAGCCAAGATCCCACAGGGATGCATCAGCCCCAGCATTTT. Protein: CASSQDPTGMHQPQHF.